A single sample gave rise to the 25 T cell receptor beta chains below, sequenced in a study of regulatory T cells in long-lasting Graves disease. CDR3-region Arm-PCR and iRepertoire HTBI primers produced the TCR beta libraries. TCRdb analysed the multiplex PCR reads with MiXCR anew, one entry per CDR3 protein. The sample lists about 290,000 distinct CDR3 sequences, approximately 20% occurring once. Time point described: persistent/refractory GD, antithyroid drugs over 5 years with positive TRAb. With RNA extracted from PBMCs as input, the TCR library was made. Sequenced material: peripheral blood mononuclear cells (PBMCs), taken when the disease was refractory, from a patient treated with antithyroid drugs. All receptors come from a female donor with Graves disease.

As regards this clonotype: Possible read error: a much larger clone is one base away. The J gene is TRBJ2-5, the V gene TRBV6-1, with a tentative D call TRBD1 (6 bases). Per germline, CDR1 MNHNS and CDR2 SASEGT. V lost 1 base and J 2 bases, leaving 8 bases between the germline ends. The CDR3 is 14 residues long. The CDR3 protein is CASSEVTGQETQYF. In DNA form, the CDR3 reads TGTGCCAGCAGTGAAGTGACAGGTCAAGAGACCCAGTACTTC.

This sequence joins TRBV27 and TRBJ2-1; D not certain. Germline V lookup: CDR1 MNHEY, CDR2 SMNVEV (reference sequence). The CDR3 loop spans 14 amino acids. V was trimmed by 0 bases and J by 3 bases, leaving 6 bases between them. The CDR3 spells CASSLSSRYNEQFF. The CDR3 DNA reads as TGTGCCAGCAGTTTATCATCCCGCTACAATGAGCAGTTCTTC.

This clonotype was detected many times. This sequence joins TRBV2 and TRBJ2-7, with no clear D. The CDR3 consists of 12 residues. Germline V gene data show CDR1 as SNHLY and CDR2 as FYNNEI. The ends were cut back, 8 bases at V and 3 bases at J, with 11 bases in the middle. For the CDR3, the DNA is TGTGCCAGCGCGGCGGTTAACTACGAGCAGTACTTC. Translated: CASAAVNYEQYF. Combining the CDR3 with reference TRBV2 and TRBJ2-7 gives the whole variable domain EPEVTQTPSHQVTQMGQEVILRCVPISNHLYFYWYRQILGQKVEFLVSFYNNEISEKSEIFDDQFSVERPDGSNFTLKIRSTKLEDSAMYFCASAAVNYEQYFGPGTRLTVT.

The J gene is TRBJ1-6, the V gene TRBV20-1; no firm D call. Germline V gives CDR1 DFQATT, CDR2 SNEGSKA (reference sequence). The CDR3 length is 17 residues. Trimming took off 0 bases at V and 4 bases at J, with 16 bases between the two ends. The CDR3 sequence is CSARDPFGGNYNSPLHF. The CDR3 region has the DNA TGCAGTGCTAGAGATCCATTTGGAGGGAATTATAATTCACCCCTCCACTTT.

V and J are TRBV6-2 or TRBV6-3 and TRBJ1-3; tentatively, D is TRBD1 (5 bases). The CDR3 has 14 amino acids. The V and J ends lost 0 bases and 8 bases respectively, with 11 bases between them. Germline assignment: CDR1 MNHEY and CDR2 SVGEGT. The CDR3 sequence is CASSYSQGGDTIYF. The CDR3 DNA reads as TGTGCCAGCAGTTACTCCCAGGGCGGGGACACCATATATTTT.

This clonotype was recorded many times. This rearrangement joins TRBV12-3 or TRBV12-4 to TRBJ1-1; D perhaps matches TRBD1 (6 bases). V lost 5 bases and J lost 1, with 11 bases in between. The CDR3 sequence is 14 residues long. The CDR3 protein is CASSHGTTNTEAFF. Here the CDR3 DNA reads TGTGCCAGCAGTCACGGGACAACGAACACTGAAGCTTTCTTT.

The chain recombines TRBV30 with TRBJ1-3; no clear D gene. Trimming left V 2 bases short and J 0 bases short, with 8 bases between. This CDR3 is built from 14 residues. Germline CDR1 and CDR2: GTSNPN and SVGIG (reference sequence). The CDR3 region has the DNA TGTGCCTGGAGTTTGATACCCTCTGGAAACACCATATATTTT. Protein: CAWSLIPSGNTIYF.

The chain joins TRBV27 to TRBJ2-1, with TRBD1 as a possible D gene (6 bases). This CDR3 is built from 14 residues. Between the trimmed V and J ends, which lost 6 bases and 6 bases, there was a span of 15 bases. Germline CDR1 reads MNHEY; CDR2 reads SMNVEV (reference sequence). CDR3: CASRSQGKFNEQFF. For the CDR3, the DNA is TGTGCCAGCAGGTCTCAGGGGAAATTCAATGAGCAGTTCTTC.

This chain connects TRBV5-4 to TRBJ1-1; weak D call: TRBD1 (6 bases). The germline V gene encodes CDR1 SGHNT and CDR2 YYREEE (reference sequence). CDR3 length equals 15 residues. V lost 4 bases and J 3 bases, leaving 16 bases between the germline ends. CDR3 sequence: CASSTDYREYTEAFF. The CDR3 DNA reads TGTGCCAGCAGCACGGACTACAGGGAATACACTGAAGCTTTCTTT. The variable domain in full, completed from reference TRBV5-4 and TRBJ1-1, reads ETGVTQSPTHLIKTRGQQVTLRCSSQSGHNTVSWYQQALGQGPQFIFQYYREEENGRGNFPPRFSGLQFPNYSSELNVNALELDDSALYLCASSTDYREYTEAFFGQGTRLTVV.

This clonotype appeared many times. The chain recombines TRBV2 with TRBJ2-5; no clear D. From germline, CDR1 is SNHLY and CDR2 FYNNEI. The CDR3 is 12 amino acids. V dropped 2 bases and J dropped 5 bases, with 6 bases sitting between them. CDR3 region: CASSENPETQYF. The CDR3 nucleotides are TGTGCCAGCAGTGAAAACCCGGAGACCCAGTACTTC.

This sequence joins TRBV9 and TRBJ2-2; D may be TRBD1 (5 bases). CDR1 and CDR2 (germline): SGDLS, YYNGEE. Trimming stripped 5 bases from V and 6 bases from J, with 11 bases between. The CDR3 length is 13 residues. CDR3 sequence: CASSLQDPGELFF. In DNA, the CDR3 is TGTGCCAGCAGTTTACAGGACCCCGGGGAGCTGTTTTTT.

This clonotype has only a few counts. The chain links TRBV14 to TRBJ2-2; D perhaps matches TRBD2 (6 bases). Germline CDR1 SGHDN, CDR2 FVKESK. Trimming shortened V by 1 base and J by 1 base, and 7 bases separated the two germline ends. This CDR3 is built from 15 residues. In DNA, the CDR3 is TGTGCCAGCAGCCAAGGGGGACTGAACACCGGGGAGCTGTTTTTT. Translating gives CASSQGGLNTGELFF. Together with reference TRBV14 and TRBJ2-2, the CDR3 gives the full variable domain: EAGVTQFPSHSVIEKGQTVTLRCDPISGHDNLYWYRRVMGKEIKFLLHFVKESKQDESGMPNNRFLAERTGGTYSTLKVQPAELEDSGVYFCASSQGGLNTGELFFGEGSRLTVL.

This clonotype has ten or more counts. CDR3 sequence (DNA): TGCAGCGTCACCCTGGCCTCCTACGAGCAGTACTTC. Its protein is CSVTLASYEQYF. The rearrangement joins TRBV29-1 to TRBJ2-7, with D unclear. V lost 6 bases and J lost 0, with 9 bases in between. Germline assignment: CDR1 SQVTM and CDR2 ANQGSEA. The CDR3 spans 12 residues.

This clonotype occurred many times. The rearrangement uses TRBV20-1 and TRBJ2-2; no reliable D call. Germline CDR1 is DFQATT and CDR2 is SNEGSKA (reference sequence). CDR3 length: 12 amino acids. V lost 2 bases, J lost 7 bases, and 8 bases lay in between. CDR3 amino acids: CSARPSGGELFF. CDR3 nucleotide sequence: TGCAGTGCTAGACCCTCGGGCGGGGAGCTGTTTTTT.

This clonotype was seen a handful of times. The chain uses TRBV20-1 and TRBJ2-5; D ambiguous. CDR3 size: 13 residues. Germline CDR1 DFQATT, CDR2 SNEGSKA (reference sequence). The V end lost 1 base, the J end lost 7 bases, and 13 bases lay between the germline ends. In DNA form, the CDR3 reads TGCAGTGCTAGAGTTCTGGGCCCCACGACCCAGTACTTC. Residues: CSARVLGPTTQYF.

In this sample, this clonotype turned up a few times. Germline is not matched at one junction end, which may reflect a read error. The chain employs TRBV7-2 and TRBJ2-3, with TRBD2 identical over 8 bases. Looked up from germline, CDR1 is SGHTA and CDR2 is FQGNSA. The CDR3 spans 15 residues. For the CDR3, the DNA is TGTGCCAGCACCTTAAGCGGGAGCGGCACAGATACGCAGTATTTT. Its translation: CASTLSGSGTDTQYF.

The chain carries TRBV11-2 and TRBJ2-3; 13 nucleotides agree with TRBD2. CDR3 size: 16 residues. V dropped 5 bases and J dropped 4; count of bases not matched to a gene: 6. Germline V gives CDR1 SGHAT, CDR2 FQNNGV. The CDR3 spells CASSPGLAGEADTQYF. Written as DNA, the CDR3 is TGTGCCAGCAGCCCAGGACTAGCGGGAGAGGCAGATACGCAGTATTTT.

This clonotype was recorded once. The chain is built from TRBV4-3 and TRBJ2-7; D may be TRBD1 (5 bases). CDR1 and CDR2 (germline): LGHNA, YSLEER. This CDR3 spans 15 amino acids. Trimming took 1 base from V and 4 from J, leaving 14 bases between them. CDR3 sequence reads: CASSQVFPGLYEQYF. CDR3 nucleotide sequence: TGCGCCAGCAGCCAAGTGTTTCCAGGGTTATACGAGCAGTACTTC.

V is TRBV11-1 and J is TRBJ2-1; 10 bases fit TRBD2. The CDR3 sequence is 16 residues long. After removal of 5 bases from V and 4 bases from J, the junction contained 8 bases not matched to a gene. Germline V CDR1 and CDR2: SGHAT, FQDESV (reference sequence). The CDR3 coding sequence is TGTGCCAGCAGCCGAAGCGGGAGGGTGAGATACAATGAGCAGTTCTTC. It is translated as CASSRSGRVRYNEQFF.

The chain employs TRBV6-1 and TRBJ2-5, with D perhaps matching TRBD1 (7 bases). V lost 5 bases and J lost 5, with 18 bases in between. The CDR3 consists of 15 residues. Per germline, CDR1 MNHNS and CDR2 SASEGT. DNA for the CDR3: TGTGCCAGCAGTCCGCATCAGGGGGGAGCGGAGACCCAGTACTTC. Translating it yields CASSPHQGGAETQYF.

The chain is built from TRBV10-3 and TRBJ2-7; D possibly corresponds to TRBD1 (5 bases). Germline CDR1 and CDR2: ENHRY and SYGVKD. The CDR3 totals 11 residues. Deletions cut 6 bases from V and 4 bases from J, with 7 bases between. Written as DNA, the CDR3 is TGTGCCATCAGCACAGGTTACGAGCAGTACTTC. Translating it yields CAISTGYEQYF.

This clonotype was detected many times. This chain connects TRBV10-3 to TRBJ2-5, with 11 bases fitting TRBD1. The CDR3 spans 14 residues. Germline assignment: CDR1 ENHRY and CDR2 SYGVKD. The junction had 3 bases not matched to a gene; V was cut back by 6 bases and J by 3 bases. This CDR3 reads CAIRGDRGEETQYF. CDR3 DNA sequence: TGTGCCATCAGGGGGGACAGGGGGGAAGAGACCCAGTACTTC.

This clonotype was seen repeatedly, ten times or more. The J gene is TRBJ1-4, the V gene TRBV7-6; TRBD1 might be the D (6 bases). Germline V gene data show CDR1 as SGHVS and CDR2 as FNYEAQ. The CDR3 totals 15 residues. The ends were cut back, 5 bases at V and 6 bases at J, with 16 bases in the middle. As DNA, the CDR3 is TGTGCCAGCAGCGCCCGGACAGACGGGGATGAAAAACTGTTTTTT. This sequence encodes CASSARTDGDEKLFF.

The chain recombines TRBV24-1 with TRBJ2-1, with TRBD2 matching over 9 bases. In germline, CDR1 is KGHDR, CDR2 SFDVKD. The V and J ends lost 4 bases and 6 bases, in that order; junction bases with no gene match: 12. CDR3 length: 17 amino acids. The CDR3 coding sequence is TGTGCCACCAGTGAGCAACCCGGGACTAGCTTATTCAATGAGCAGTTCTTC. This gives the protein CATSEQPGTSLFNEQFF.

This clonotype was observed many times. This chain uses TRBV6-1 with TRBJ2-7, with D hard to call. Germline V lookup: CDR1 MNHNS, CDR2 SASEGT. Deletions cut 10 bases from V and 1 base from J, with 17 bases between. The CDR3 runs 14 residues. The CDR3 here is CATRTVASSYEQYF. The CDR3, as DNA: TGTGCCACCCGGACCGTTGCGAGTTCCTACGAGCAGTACTTC.